The present entry profiles one T cell receptor (beta chain) with its context. What it binds is not known. The sample is drawn from a study of OX40 agonist ivuxolimab in advanced cancers. Study context: Given to patients was ivuxolimab, an agonistic anti-OX40 (CD134) antibody. Three partial responders included one hepatocellular carcinoma patient and two cutaneous melanoma patients. At 75% to 90% male, the cohort had a mean age of approximately 60 years, ranging from roughly 20 to 79. Study observations and caveats: In the 0.1 to 3.0 mg/kg range, CD4+ and CD8+ blood T cells had expanded clonally by week 6.

Measured with immunoSEQ multiplex PCR; TCRdb has only the in-frame clones, and not every one. The sample contains over 8,000 clones, approximately 90% of which appear only once. The V gene's germline CDR1 is SGHTA and CDR2 FQGTGA. V was cut by 0 bases and J by 4 bases, with 18 bases left in between. This CDR3 spans 18 amino acids. The input for sequencing was CD4+ or CD8+ T cells sorted from blood, taken in a trial of the OX40 agonist ivuxolimab. The chain has TRBV7-3 and TRBJ2-2; a possible D gene is TRBD2 (6 bases). This TCR was recovered from an adult with an advanced solid tumor such as melanoma, head and neck, liver or kidney cancer. The DNA for the CDR3 is TGTGCCAGCAGCTTAACCTCTTCCGGCGGGAAGGGCACCGGGGAGCTGTTTTTT. The encoded protein is CASSLTSSGGKGTGELFF.